Listed below are T cell receptor beta chains from one sample, sequenced in a study of T cell responses to AZD1222 COVID-19 vaccine. Generated by immunoSEQ multiplex PCR, the TCRdb table keeps only in-frame clones and is missing some. This sample has about 100,000 clones, with over 75% found just once. The sample here was peripheral blood, taken 28 days after the second AZD1222 dose. The origin of the receptors is an adult who received the AZD1222 COVID-19 vaccine. CDR3s include the opening cysteine and the closing phenylalanine or tryptophan. A D gene is named only where the DNA matches it firmly. Clone sizes are given selectively: once, few, many, or a class where the clone is expanded.

clone size	V gene	J gene	CDR3 length	D gene	CDR3 DNA	CDR3 protein
.	TRBV27	TRBJ1-5	15	.	TGTGCCAGCAGTTTAAAGACGGGGGTCAGTCAGCCCCAGCATTTT	CASSLKTGVSQPQHF
.	TRBV10-3	TRBJ2-5	24	.	TGTGCCATCAGTGAGTTCTTCTTTGACCCGGTTGGGGCTTACGACTGCCCCAACCAAGAGACCCAGTACTTC	CAISEFFFDPVGAYDCPNQETQYF
.	TRBV5-5	TRBJ2-1	17	.	TGTGCCAGCAGCTTGGCCTTGGACCCCGGCCACTACAATGAGCAGTTCTTC	CASSLALDPGHYNEQFF
.	TRBV11-2	TRBJ1-1	13	TRBD1	TGTGCCAGCAGCGAGGGACAGGGGAGTTCAGCTTTCTTT	CASSEGQGSSAFF
.	TRBV3-1/TRBV3-2	TRBJ1-1	14	.	TGTGCCAGCAGCTCCAGGGTACTGAGGCCTGAAGCTTTCTTT	CASSSRVLRPEAFF
once	TRBV2	TRBJ2-1	13	TRBD2	TGTGCCGTCTGGGACGGGGGGTACAATGAGCAGTTCTTC	CAVWDGGYNEQFF
.	TRBV5-1	TRBJ2-2	17	TRBD2	TGCGCCAGCAGCTCCGGTAGCGGGGGAACCCTCACCGGGGAGCTGTTTTTT	CASSSGSGGTLTGELFF
.	TRBV6-5	TRBJ1-1	15	.	TGTGCCAGCAGCCCAGCAGCGGGCGCAAAAACTGAAGCTTTCTTT	CASSPAAGAKTEAFF
.	TRBV5-1	TRBJ1-1	14	.	TGCGCCAGCAGCTTGGGTAATAGGGGCCCTGAAGCTTTCTTT	CASSLGNRGPEAFF
few	TRBV6-4	TRBJ2-3	15	TRBD2	TGTGCCAGCAGTGACAGCGGGGGGGCCACAGATACGCAGTATTTT	CASSDSGGATDTQYF
few	TRBV2	TRBJ2-5	14	.	TGTGCCAGCAGTGCACACCTAGACCAAGAGACCCAGTACTTC	CASSAHLDQETQYF
.	TRBV7-9	TRBJ1-1	13	.	TGTGCGAGCGCGGGCCTTCGGGACACTGAAGCTTTCTTT	CASAGLRDTEAFF
.	TRBV28	TRBJ2-7	11	.	TGTGCCAGCACCCAGAGTTACGAGCAGTACTTC	CASTQSYEQYF
.	TRBV6-5	TRBJ2-2	14	.	TGTGCCAGCAGTTCCCGGGTCAACACCGGGGAGCTGTTTTTT	CASSSRVNTGELFF
.	TRBV7-2	TRBJ2-3	15	TRBD2	TGTGCCAGCAGCTTCGGACTAGCGGGAGGAGATACGCAGTATTTT	CASSFGLAGGDTQYF
.	TRBV30	TRBJ1-5	16	TRBD1	TGTGCCTGGACTCCGGCTGACAGGGGGGGCAATCAGCCCCAGCATTTT	CAWTPADRGGNQPQHF
.	TRBV28	TRBJ2-4	17	TRBD1	TGTGCCAGCAGTCAACCTCAGGGGGTGGGGGCCAAAAACATTCAGTACTTC	CASSQPQGVGAKNIQYF
.	TRBV19	TRBJ2-1	15	.	TGTGCCACTTCGTACAGGGATCTGGGGTCCTATGAGCAGTTCTTC	CATSYRDLGSYEQFF
.	TRBV18	TRBJ2-7	17	.	TGTGCCAGCTCACCTCTTCCTGGGACACCCAAAGGAGTCTTGCAGTACTTC	CASSPLPGTPKGVLQYF
.	TRBV9	TRBJ2-2	16	.	TGTGCCAGCAGCGTAGCAGGCAGGGGTTCCACCGGGGAGCTGTTTTTT	CASSVAGRGSTGELFF
.	TRBV6-2/TRBV6-3	TRBJ2-7	14	TRBD1	TGTGCCAGCAGCCCCATGGGACAGCCATACGAGCAGTACTTC	CASSPMGQPYEQYF
few	TRBV5-1	TRBJ2-7	13	TRBD2	TGCGCCAGCAGTGTAGCGGGAGTAAGTGAGCAGTACTTC	CASSVAGVSEQYF
.	TRBV3-1/TRBV3-2	TRBJ1-1	13	.	TGTGCCAGCAGCTCCTACAGGGACACTGAAGCTTTCTTT	CASSSYRDTEAFF
.	TRBV5-1	TRBJ2-2	14	TRBD1	TGCGCCAGCGACAGGGGGTTCGACACCGGGGAGCTGTTTTTT	CASDRGFDTGELFF
.	TRBV29-1	TRBJ1-2	12	.	TGCAGCGTCCAGGACAGTAACTATGGCTACACCTTC	CSVQDSNYGYTF
.	TRBV19	TRBJ1-2	20	TRBD1	TGTGCCAGTAGTATCGGAATATGGTGGGGACAGGGGAGGGCTAACTATGGCTACACCTTC	CASSIGIWWGQGRANYGYTF
.	TRBV15	TRBJ2-2	14	.	TGTGCCACCAGCCTGATGGGGGGAACCGGGGAGCTGTTTTTT	CATSLMGGTGELFF